The clone carrying this T cell receptor (beta chain) occurred once. The record originates from a study of blood T cell repertoires in COVID-19. In the study overall: Sites across the United States, Italy and Spain contributed samples from acute and convalescent COVID-19.

In the study's own analysis: Amplification from reference gene primers served as the basis for estimated nucleated cell counts. Only in-frame clones appear in the TCRdb table, and some are missing; sequencing was by immunoSEQ multiplex PCR. The V and J calls and clone size were taken over from that table, and D and trimming were inferred from the DNA. This table has around 450,000 clones, roughly 91% appearing once. There are 17 residues in the CDR3. This sequence was found in a young woman with acute or convalescent COVID-19. Sequencing was done on a sample of peripheral blood. V gene TRBV21-1 combines with J gene TRBJ1-5; the table names TRBD1, a call not compared with the DNA. TRBV21-1 is a listed pseudogene. CDR3: CASSKRFGGQGRQPQHF. The CDR3 coding sequence is TGTGCCAGCAGCAAGAGGTTCGGAGGACAGGGCCGGCAGCCCCAGCATTTT.